This TCR beta chain was captured by sequencing in a study of shared clonotypes between healthy human individuals. From CD4+ cells came CD45RA+ naive and CD45RA-negative memory subsets. A note on this clone: Antigen unknown.

Notes on the study in general: It was the few donors that limited the genetic and exposure-history diversity represented. Non-shared clonotypes displayed generation probabilities falling below those of clonotypes present in all four donors.

Sequencing used immunoSEQ multiplex PCR; TCRdb keeps in-frame clones, though not all of them. The sample lists some 1,100,000 clones; 75% to 85% were seen once. The V and J ends lost 8 bases and 7 bases, in that order; junction bases with no gene match: 14. The CDR3 totals 16 residues. Germline CDR1 MDHEN, CDR2 SYDVKM. The chain employs TRBV28 and TRBJ2-2, with 9 bases aligning to TRBD2. Specimen: memory CD4+ T cells from PBMCs. The subset denotes: CD45RA-negative fraction. This clonotype was sampled from a man aged 18 to 30 in good health. Some clones in this sample may be carry-over from other donors' samples. This chain's CDR3 is CASSTGREGRYGELFF. DNA for the CDR3: TGTGCCAGCTCCACGGGGCGGGAGGGCCGTTACGGGGAGCTGTTTTTT.